This T cell receptor beta chain was recovered during a study of cytomegalovirus exposure and HLA in healthy donors. Across the whole study: An earlier analysis identified 117 million unique TCR beta sequences in about 200 million T cells.

Regarding this clone: The antigen remains undetermined.

CDR3 length equals 16 residues. From germline, CDR1 is LGHNA and CDR2 YSLEER. V lost 1 base and J lost 5; bases outside the gene matches: 5. Researchers ran the PCR with 60 Vbeta and 13 Jbeta primers. Sequencing was performed with immunoSEQ multiplex PCR; in TCRdb, only in-frame clones are kept and a portion is missing. The sample has over 65,000 clones, around 75% seen once. Findings and caveats of the study: HLA restriction was apparent for most CMV-associated TCR beta chains in a later analysis. Compared with the approximately 680-donor mean, an Asian-associated ancestry cluster reportedly had fewer N-insertions, according to a later analysis.

This rearrangement joins TRBV4-3 to TRBJ2-1, with 10 bases lining up with TRBD2. Specimen: PBMCs. The clonotype was recovered from a woman in her 30s in good health and CMV-seropositive. In nucleotides, the CDR3 is TGCGCCAGCAGCCAAGGTGCTAGCGGGAGTAACAATGAGCAGTTCTTC. Its translation is CASSQGASGSNNEQFF.